This T cell receptor (beta chain) was identified in a study of blood T cells in healthy people across ages. The CDR3 has 14 amino acids. With V trimmed by 5 bases and J by 4 bases, 3 bases remained unmatched. Germline V gene data show CDR1 as MNHNY and CDR2 as SVGAGI (reference sequence). Primed by a sample-barcoded 5' primer and a J-beta primer mix, a second PCR proceeded for about 6 to 12 cycles. A single record per CDR3 protein comes from TCRdb applying MiXCR to the 5' RACE reads. This sample carries 1.5 million to 2 million distinct CDR3 sequences, 49% of them seen once, and the ten largest clones take around 2.1%.

The chain joins TRBV6-6 to TRBJ1-4, with 8 bases lining up with TRBD1. The specimen sequenced was blood. This TCR was recovered from a woman aged 40 to 50 in good health. The CDR3 region has the DNA TGTGCCAGCAGTCTACAGGGGGTTAATGAAAAACTGTTTTTT. Translation gives CASSLQGVNEKLFF.